This T cell receptor (beta chain) was obtained from a study of neurological immune-mediated disorders. This clonotype showed up many times. It was by 5'RACE with 10-nucleotide random UMIs that the cDNA was made. TCRdb ran MiXCR on the 5' RACE reads and lists one entry per CDR3 protein. The sample consists of tens of thousands of distinct CDR3 sequences, around an eighth of them appearing once. Time point in this sample: longitudinal time-point 3. Deletions cut 5 bases from V and 5 bases from J, with 10 bases between. The germline CDR1 and CDR2 sequences are MNHNS and SASEGT. The CDR3 spans 13 residues.

This sequence was found in a man younger than 45 in good health. Sequencing used PBMCs. This sequence joins TRBV6-1 and TRBJ1-5, with D possibly TRBD1 on 6 matching bases. The CDR3 nucleotides are TGTGCCAGCAGTACAGGGCGGGATCAGCCCCAGCATTTT. Protein product: CASSTGRDQPQHF.